One and the same sample provided the 24 T cell receptor beta chains below, sequenced in a study of T cells in Graves' hyperthyroidism and ophthalmopathy. The TCR beta CDR3 regions underwent amplification using RNA transcripts as the source. Primed by the HTBI set, a first-round RT-PCR was run on the TCR CDR3. TCRdb reprocessed the multiplex PCR reads with MiXCR, giving one entry per CDR3 protein. In the table there are about 350,000 distinct CDR3 sequences, over 11% of which are singletons. The sequenced material came from blood. Receptor source: a woman under 40 with Graves' hyperthyroidism.

This clonotype has at least ten counts. V gene TRBV11-1 combines with J gene TRBJ2-1; 9 bases match TRBD2. Unmatched junction bases numbered 5, after V lost 7 bases and J lost 7 bases. The CDR3 loop spans 13 amino acids. Germline CDR1 and CDR2: SGHAT and FQDESV (reference sequence). CDR3 sequence (DNA): TGTGCCAGCACCGTAAGCGGGAGGAATGAGCAGTTCTTC. Translation gives CASTVSGRNEQFF.

The genes are TRBV7-9 and TRBJ2-2; TRBD2 is a possible D gene (5 bases). Germline values: CDR1 SEHNR, CDR2 FQNEAQ (reference sequence). The V end was cut by 1 base, the J end by 3 bases, with 12 bases between. This CDR3 is 16 amino acids long. The CDR3 loop reads CASSLEAGRHTGELFF. The CDR3 region has the DNA TGTGCCAGCAGCTTAGAGGCGGGCAGGCACACCGGGGAGCTGTTTTTT.

Comments on this clonotype: A read error may account for a junction end that differs from germline. The chain carries TRBV28 and TRBJ1-2; 7 bases line up with TRBD1. Germline-derived CDR1 and CDR2 are MDHEN and SYDVKM. CDR3 length equals 12 residues. The CDR3: CASGTANYGYIF. As DNA, the CDR3 is TGTGCCAGCGGGACAGCTAACTATGGCTACATCTTC.

The V call is TRBV19, the J call TRBJ2-5, with 8 bases lining up with TRBD1. Germline CDR1 reads LNHDA; CDR2 reads SQIVND (reference sequence). CDR3 length equals 13 residues. The V segment lost 5 bases and the J segment 5 bases; nucleotides outside the gene matches: 4. The CDR3 nucleotides are TGTGCCAGTAGTTCGACAGGGGTGGAGACCCAGTACTTC. Translating it yields CASSSTGVETQYF.

This clonotype showed up many times. The rearrangement uses TRBV6-5 and TRBJ1-6, with 10 bases matching TRBD1. V lost 2 bases, J lost 7 bases, and 5 bases stayed unmatched. The CDR3 runs to 16 residues. Germline CDR1 and CDR2: MNHEY and SVGAGI. CDR3 region: CASSYRGQGRNSPLHF. CDR3 nucleotides: TGTGCCAGCAGTTACCGGGGACAGGGGAGAAATTCACCCCTCCACTTT.

The V and J genes are TRBV10-3 and TRBJ2-7; D perhaps matches TRBD1 (5 bases). Trimming cost V 3 bases and J 7 bases, with 13 bases left between them. The CDR3 contains 13 residues. Germline loops: CDR1 ENHRY, CDR2 SYGVKD. The CDR3 here is CAISDQGNTEQYF. In nucleotides, the CDR3 is TGTGCCATCAGTGACCAGGGCAATACGGAGCAGTACTTC.

This clonotype was seen many times. The chain combines TRBV20-1 with TRBJ1-5; D unresolved. Germline V gene data show CDR1 as DFQATT and CDR2 as SNEGSKA (reference sequence). V was trimmed by 3 bases and J by 5 bases, leaving 11 bases between them. The CDR3 sequence is 13 residues long. The CDR3 loop is CSASYKGDQPQHF. As DNA, the CDR3 is TGCAGTGCTAGTTACAAGGGAGATCAGCCCCAGCATTTT.

Many counts were recorded for this clonotype. V gene TRBV2 combines with J gene TRBJ2-1; 9 positions agree with TRBD2. J was trimmed by 3 bases and V by 10 bases; bases with no gene match: 7. The CDR3 contains 14 residues. Germline CDR1 SNHLY, CDR2 FYNNEI. CDR3 sequence: CANAGTSSYNEQFF. CDR3 DNA: TGTGCCAACGCCGGGACTAGCAGCTACAATGAGCAGTTCTTC.

This chain links TRBV10-3 with TRBJ1-4, with D perhaps matching TRBD1 (5 bases). The CDR3 contains 14 residues. Germline V lookup: CDR1 ENHRY, CDR2 SYGVKD. V was shortened by 7 bases and J by 8 bases, with 17 bases between the two germline ends. The CDR3 region has the DNA TGTGCCATCAAAGGATCTGGGGGGAACGAAAAACTGTTTTTT. It translates to CAIKGSGGNEKLFF.

The rearrangement uses TRBV10-3 and TRBJ2-1; 10 nucleotides line up with TRBD2. The length of the CDR3 is 13 residues. With V trimmed by 8 bases and J by 6 bases, 4 bases remained unmatched. Germline CDR1 ENHRY, CDR2 SYGVKD. CDR3 region: CAIAASGGNEQFF. The CDR3, as DNA: TGTGCCATCGCGGCTAGCGGGGGCAATGAGCAGTTCTTC.

This clonotype was seen more than once but under ten times. This chain links TRBV30 with TRBJ2-5, with 9 bases that match TRBD1. The CDR3 runs to 15 residues. Unmatched junction bases numbered 8, after V lost 4 bases and J lost 2 bases. Per germline, CDR1 GTSNPN and CDR2 SVGIG (reference sequence). The chain's CDR3 is CAWTSTGGGQETQYF. The CDR3 DNA reads as TGTGCCTGGACCTCGACAGGGGGAGGACAAGAGACCCAGTACTTC.

This clonotype has a single count. This clone may be a read error of a much larger clone one base away. The V and J genes are TRBV6-1 and TRBJ2-2; D gene uncertain. There are 15 residues in the CDR3. With 5 bases removed from V and 8 bases from J, the gap between germline ends came to 18 bases. Germline V lookup: CDR1 MNHNS, CDR2 SASEGT. CDR3 in amino acids: CASSPETHRSGELFF. DNA for the CDR3: TGTGCCAGCAGTCCCGAGACCCACCGTAGTGGGGAGCTGTTTTTT.

CDR3 sequence: CASSRGQKQFF. The CDR3 coding sequence is TGTGCCAGCAGTCGGGGGCAAAAGCAGTTCTTC. This chain joins TRBV28 and TRBJ2-1; D may correspond to TRBD1 or TRBD2 (6 bases each). From germline, CDR1 is MDHEN and CDR2 SYDVKM. This CDR3 is built from 11 residues. With 5 bases removed from V and 11 bases from J, the gap between germline ends came to 10 bases.

This clonotype has a count of ten or more. V gene TRBV18 combines with J gene TRBJ2-1, with D possibly TRBD2 on 6 matching bases. Trimming took off 3 bases at V and 7 bases at J, with 13 bases between the two ends. CDR3 length: 14 amino acids. Germline lookup yields CDR1 KGHSH and CDR2 LQKENI. For the CDR3, the DNA is TGTGCCAGCTCACCTAGCGGAGAGGGAAATGAGCAGTTCTTC. It codes for CASSPSGEGNEQFF.

This clonotype was seen repeatedly, ten times or more. The J gene is TRBJ2-2, the V gene TRBV7-2, with D perhaps matching TRBD1 or TRBD2 (5 bases each). This CDR3 has 16 residues. V shed 1 base and J shed 1 base, with 10 bases lying between them. Looked up from germline, CDR1 is SGHTA and CDR2 is FQGNSA. DNA of the CDR3: TGTGCCAGCAGCTTAGGGGGCGGAGGGAACACCGGGGAGCTGTTTTTT. This translates into CASSLGGGGNTGELFF. Drawing the rest from reference TRBV7-2 and TRBJ2-2, the complete variable domain is GAGVSQSPSNKVTEKGKDVELRCDPISGHTALYWYRQSLGQGLEFLIYFQGNSAPDKSGLPSDRFSAERTGGSVSTLTIQRTQQEDSAVYLCASSLGGGGNTGELFFGEGSRLTVL.

This clonotype was seen more than once but under ten times. The chain combines TRBV7-9 with TRBJ2-2, with D possibly called TRBD1 or TRBD2 (5 bases each). The CDR3 runs to 15 residues. Per the germline V gene, CDR1 is SEHNR and CDR2 is FQNEAQ (reference sequence). V was shortened by 2 bases and J by 1 base, with 8 bases between the two germline ends. The CDR3 region is CASSLPRGNTGELFF. CDR3 in DNA: TGTGCCAGCAGCTTACCGAGGGGGAACACCGGGGAGCTGTTTTTT.

Only a few counts were recorded for this clonotype. This chain connects TRBV12-3 or TRBV12-4 to TRBJ2-3, with D hard to call. V was shortened by 6 bases and J by 6 bases, with 19 bases between the two germline ends. The CDR3 is 15 residues long. CDR3 DNA: TGTGCCAGCAGGTACCGGGCCCTCCCTTCGGATACGCAGTATTTT. It codes for CASRYRALPSDTQYF.

The chain joins TRBV28 to TRBJ1-3; D not resolved. This CDR3 contains 12 residues. V lost 5 bases to trimming and J lost 4 bases, with 6 bases between them. Per the germline V gene, CDR1 is MDHEN and CDR2 is SYDVKM. CDR3 sequence: CASSAAGNTIYF. In nucleotides, the CDR3 is TGTGCCAGCAGTGCGGCGGGAAACACCATATATTTT.

The chain joins TRBV6-1 to TRBJ1-4; no firm D call. Trimming cost V 5 bases and J 5 bases, with 12 bases left between them. The CDR3 totals 14 residues. CDR1 MNHNS and CDR2 SASEGT come from the germline V gene. The CDR3 reads CASSQGRWNEKLFF. The CDR3 DNA follows: TGTGCCAGCAGTCAAGGGAGGTGGAATGAAAAACTGTTTTTT.

At least ten counts were recorded for this clonotype. The chain couples TRBV5-1 to TRBJ1-2; 9 bases align to TRBD1. This CDR3 has 15 residues. V was clipped by 3 bases and J by 5 bases; unmatched bases: 8. Germline V gene data show CDR1 as SGHRS and CDR2 as YFSETQ. The CDR3: CASSSQDRGEYGYTF. The CDR3 nucleotides read TGCGCCAGCAGCTCCCAGGACAGGGGAGAATATGGCTACACCTTC.

This clonotype has ten or more counts. This rearrangement joins TRBV5-8 to TRBJ2-5; 7 bases are shared with TRBD2. CDR1 and CDR2 from the germline V gene are SGHTS and YDEGEE. The length of the CDR3 is 15 residues. J was trimmed by 2 bases and V by 5 bases; bases with no gene match: 9. For the CDR3, the DNA is TGTGCCAGCAGTTTATTAGGTAGCGGGCAAGAGACCCAGTACTTC. Translated, it gives CASSLLGSGQETQYF.

This clonotype is a singleton in its sample. This chain joins TRBV18 and TRBJ2-7, with 7 bases that match TRBD1. V lost 3 bases to trimming and J lost 9 bases; unmatched junction nucleotides: 11. Germline V gene sequence: CDR1 KGHSH, CDR2 LQKENI. The CDR3 has 14 amino acids. This CDR3 reads CASSPGTVGARQYF. CDR3 in DNA: TGTGCCAGCTCACCCGGGACAGTGGGGGCTAGGCAGTACTTC.

This clonotype showed up many times. The CDR3 protein is CASSPTTGELFF. CDR3 bases: TGTGCCAGCAGCCCCACTACCGGGGAGCTGTTTTTT. The V gene is TRBV18, the J gene TRBJ2-2; D not certain. Germline-derived CDR1 and CDR2 are KGHSH and LQKENI. V was trimmed by 8 bases and J by 5 bases, leaving 9 bases between them. CDR3 length: 12 amino acids.

J is TRBJ2-7 and V is TRBV7-8; perhaps TRBD2 as D (6 bases). The CDR3 has 16 amino acids. Germline assignment: CDR1 SGHVS and CDR2 FQNEAQ. The V end lost 5 bases, the J end lost 0 bases, and 17 bases lay between the germline ends. Here the CDR3 reads CASSPRGTSTSYEQYF. The CDR3 DNA follows: TGTGCCAGCAGCCCCCGGGGGACTTCTACCTCCTACGAGCAGTACTTC.